The present T cell receptor beta chain was sequenced within a study of blood T cell repertoires in COVID-19. Study overall: Spain, Italy and the United States supplied samples that represented acute and convalescent COVID-19. From T cells, B-cell-depleted T cells, or PBMCs came the material, which was cDNA or gDNA.

This clone came up a few times. Distinct nucleotide sequences in the sample also encode this CDR3. Methods used by the authors: Reference gene primer amplification gave nucleated cell count estimates. The assay was immunoSEQ multiplex PCR, and TCRdb's table has in-frame clones only and misses some. The D gene and trimming were derived from the DNA, and the V and J assignments and clone size from that table. The sample contains about 240,000 clones, roughly 80% of which appear only once. This CDR3 has 13 residues. Looked up from germline, CDR1 is SGHRS and CDR2 is YFSETQ. V was pared by 2 bases and J by 1 base, with 7 bases between.

The chain couples TRBV5-1 to TRBJ2-7, with TRBD1 as a possible D gene (5 bases). Sequenced material: peripheral blood. This TCR was recovered from a woman under 30 with acute or convalescent COVID-19. This CDR3 is CASSLGVSYEQYF. DNA for the CDR3: TGCGCCAGCAGCTTAGGGGTTTCCTACGAGCAGTACTTC.